Below, one TCR beta chain is given with its context. Antigen specificity is unknown. The time point is: week 35, safety follow-up. Topical imiquimod was applied with each vaccine dose, which held 300 ug of mutant IDH1 20-mer peptide. The data belong to a study of a mutant IDH1 vaccine in newly diagnosed glioma. Across the whole study: Radiotherapy, temozolomide, or both had been given previously, and both were given to most.

The method was immunoSEQ multiplex PCR; TCRdb's version includes in-frame clones alone and lacks a portion of them. The table shows about 50,000 clones, with about 92% occurring only once. The clonotype comes from a middle-aged man with glioma. The sample here was PBMCs, taken from a glioma patient whose treatment included an IDH1 peptide vaccine.

CDR3 in amino acids: CASSGLANEQFF. As DNA, the CDR3 is TGTGCCAGCAGCGGGCTGGCAAATGAGCAGTTCTTC. This chain joins TRBV7-9 and TRBJ2-1; no firm D call. V lost 5 bases and J lost 7, with 9 bases in between. Germline values: CDR1 SEHNR, CDR2 FQNEAQ (reference sequence). CDR3 size: 12 residues. The complete variable domain, with remaining parts taken from reference TRBV7-9 and TRBJ2-1, reads DTGVSQNPRHKITKRGQNVTFRCDPISEHNRLYWYRQTLGQGPEFLTYFQNEAQLEKSRLLSDRFSAERPKGSFSTLEIQRTEQGDSAMYLCASSGLANEQFFGPGTRLTVL.